What follows is one TCR beta chain and its context. Investigators sought sequencing depths of between 1 in 200,000 and 1 in 1 million T cells. Measured with immunoSEQ multiplex PCR; TCRdb has only the in-frame clones, and not every one. The sample comprises about 29,000 clones, around two thirds of which are singletons, and less than 65% rests with the top ten. This specimen belongs to a study of cytotoxic CD8 clonotypes in ibrutinib-treated CLL. For the study at large: More than 9 relapsed/refractory, some 14 treatment-naive; around 18 IGHV unmutated. Responses comprised around 24 partial and 2 complete; at median approximately 70 months, about 14 remained remitted and around 12 progressed.

V gave up 10 bases and J gave up 2 bases; unmatched junction bases: 7. Germline V gene data show CDR1 as MNHNY and CDR2 as SVGAGI (reference sequence). This CDR3 region has 13 residues. Sequenced here: PBMCs, sampled after 24 months of ibrutinib treatment. The chain combines TRBV6-6 with TRBJ2-7; 8 bases are a match to TRBD2. The origin of this receptor is a human donor with chronic lymphocytic leukemia. The CDR3 region has the DNA TGTGCCATCTCGGGGGGGGCCACCTACGAGCAGTACTTC. Its protein product is CAISGGATYEQYF.